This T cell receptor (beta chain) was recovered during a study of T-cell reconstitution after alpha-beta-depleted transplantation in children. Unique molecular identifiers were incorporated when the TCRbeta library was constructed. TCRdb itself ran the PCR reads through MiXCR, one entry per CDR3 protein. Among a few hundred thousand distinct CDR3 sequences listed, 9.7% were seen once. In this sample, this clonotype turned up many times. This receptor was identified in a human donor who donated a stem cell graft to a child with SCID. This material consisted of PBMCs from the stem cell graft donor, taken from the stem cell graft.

Here the CDR3 reads CASSQALGQGAETQYF. CDR3 DNA: TGCGCCAGCAGCCAAGCATTAGGGCAGGGGGCAGAGACCCAGTACTTC. The chain employs TRBV4-3 and TRBJ2-5, with 8 bases fitting TRBD1. The germline V gene encodes CDR1 LGHNA and CDR2 YSLEER. The CDR3 contains 16 residues. The J segment lost 4 bases and the V segment lost 1 base, leaving 8 bases of the junction unmatched.